This T cell receptor beta chain was sequenced during a study of OX40 agonist ivuxolimab in advanced cancers. Overall study context: Patients got intravenous ivuxolimab at 0.01 to 10 mg/kg every 2 weeks.

Comment on this clone: Its antigen remains unknown.

The study, taken as a whole, reports: The antigens recognized by the expanded peripheral T cells, that is their antigen specificity, were not determined.

Clones were sequenced by immunoSEQ multiplex PCR, and TCRdb holds only the in-frame ones, with some missing. The sample carries tens of thousands of clones, over 75% recorded once. Trimming cost V 3 bases and J 0 bases, with 12 bases left between them. CDR1 is LNHDA, CDR2 SQIVND, per germline (reference sequence). This CDR3 comprises 16 residues. The sequencing used CD4+ or CD8+ T cells sorted from blood, collected in a trial of the OX40 agonist ivuxolimab. The sequence was collected from an adult with an advanced solid tumor such as melanoma, head and neck, liver or kidney cancer. The chain is built from TRBV19 and TRBJ1-3; tentative D call: TRBD1 (5 bases). The CDR3 DNA sequence: TGTGCCAGTAGTATGGCCACAGGATACTCTGGAAACACCATATATTTT. Translating it yields CASSMATGYSGNTIYF.